The 24 T cell receptor beta chains reported below all come from one sample, sequenced in a study of cytomegalovirus exposure and HLA in healthy donors. The PCR contained 60 Vbeta and 13 Jbeta primers. This table comes from immunoSEQ multiplex PCR, and its TCRdb copy is limited to in-frame clones, with some not included. This table holds 150,000 to 200,000 clones, approximately 85% found once. The sample comprised PBMCs. These receptors originate from a woman aged 45-65 years in good health and CMV-seronegative.

The DNA of the CDR3 is TGTGCCTGGAGTCCCCCAGGGACATTCACTAATGAAAAACTGTTTTTT. It specifies CAWSPPGTFTNEKLFF. The rearrangement links TRBV30 to TRBJ1-4, with D possibly TRBD1 on 6 matching bases. Trimming cost V 2 bases and J 2 bases, with 15 bases left between them. The CDR3 loop spans 16 amino acids. In germline, CDR1 is GTSNPN, CDR2 SVGIG (reference sequence).

V gene TRBV9 combines with J gene TRBJ2-1; D is unclear. The CDR3 totals 11 residues. CDR1 and CDR2 from the germline V gene are SGDLS and YYNGEE. Trimming cost V 2 bases and J 10 bases, with 7 bases left between them. The chain's CDR3 is CASSVSEEQFF. CDR3 coding DNA: TGTGCCAGCAGCGTGTCGGAGGAGCAGTTCTTC.

CDR3 protein: CASSVAGTGHGDYGYTF. The CDR3 DNA follows: TGTGCCAGCAGCGTAGCCGGGACAGGGCACGGCGACTATGGCTACACCTTC. This chain links TRBV9 with TRBJ1-2, with 9 bases fitting TRBD1. Germline V CDR1 and CDR2: SGDLS, YYNGEE. J was trimmed by 3 bases and V by 0 bases; bases with no gene match: 9. CDR3 length equals 17 residues.

V gene TRBV27 combines with J gene TRBJ1-4; maybe TRBD1 (5 bases). Germline V CDR1 and CDR2: MNHEY, SMNVEV (reference sequence). The V gene lost 5 bases and the J gene lost 0 bases, with 22 bases spanning the gap. The CDR3 loop spans 19 amino acids. The CDR3 reads CASSPFGTGGVSTNEKLFF. DNA of the CDR3: TGTGCCAGCAGTCCCTTCGGGACCGGAGGGGTGTCAACTAATGAAAAACTGTTTTTT.

This clone was picked up a small number of times. The rearrangement links TRBV14 to TRBJ2-7, with 9 bases identical to TRBD1. V trimming: 1 base; J trimming: 3 bases; junction bases outside the gene matches: 4. Germline V gives CDR1 SGHDN, CDR2 FVKESK. This CDR3 is built from 15 residues. The DNA of the CDR3 is TGTGCCAGCAGCCAAGGATTGGGACAGGGCTACGAGCAGTACTTC. This translates into CASSQGLGQGYEQYF. The full variable domain, completed using reference TRBV14 and TRBJ2-7, is EAGVTQFPSHSVIEKGQTVTLRCDPISGHDNLYWYRRVMGKEIKFLLHFVKESKQDESGMPNNRFLAERTGGTYSTLKVQPAELEDSGVYFCASSQGLGQGYEQYFGPGTRLTVT.

The V gene is TRBV28, the J gene TRBJ1-5, with 7 bases fitting TRBD1. This CDR3 spans 15 amino acids. Germline CDR1 reads MDHEN; CDR2 reads SYDVKM. V shed 6 bases and J 5 bases; nucleotides not matched to a gene: 10. The CDR3, as DNA: TGTGCCAGCAGCACCGCGACAGGGACTTATCAGCCCCAGCATTTT. The encoded protein is CASSTATGTYQPQHF.

This rearrangement joins TRBV18 to TRBJ2-7, with a possible D match to TRBD2 (6 bases). Per the germline V gene, CDR1 is KGHSH and CDR2 is LQKENI. The ends were cut back, 6 bases at V and 0 bases at J, with 15 bases in the middle. This CDR3 has 15 residues. CDR3 in amino acids: CASSPGDGGSYEQYF. CDR3 nucleotides: TGTGCCAGCTCCCCGGGGGACGGCGGCTCCTACGAGCAGTACTTC.

This chain connects TRBV1 to TRBJ2-5; the table's D call TRBD2 went unverified against the DNA. TRBV1 is given as a pseudogene. CDR3 length: 13 amino acids. The CDR3 is CTSSQDREETQYF. DNA of the CDR3: TGCACCAGCAGCCAAGATCGAGAAGAGACCCAGTACTTC.

Here the CDR3 DNA reads TGTGCCAGCATCCTTACCACAGGGCATGGCTACACCTTC. This codes for CASILTTGHGYTF. The J gene is TRBJ1-2, the V gene TRBV7-9, with a tentative D call TRBD1 (6 bases). V was clipped by 7 bases and J by 6 bases, with 15 bases between them. The CDR3 consists of 13 residues. CDR1 is SEHNR, CDR2 FQNEAQ, per germline (reference sequence).

The genes are TRBV5-1 and TRBJ2-1; TRBD2 matches 12 bases. J gave up 9 bases and V 0 bases, and 10 bases lay outside the gene matches. This CDR3 comprises 17 residues. CDR1 is SGHRS, CDR2 YFSETQ, per germline. CDR3 in amino acids: CASSLGASGRAEVEQFF. DNA of the CDR3: TGCGCCAGCAGCTTGGGGGCTAGCGGGAGGGCCGAGGTTGAGCAGTTCTTC. Full variable domain (rest looked up from reference TRBV5-1 and TRBJ2-1): KAGVTQTPRYLIKTRGQQVTLSCSPISGHRSVSWYQQTPGQGLQFLFEYFSETQRNKGNFPGRFSGRQFSNSRSEMNVSTLELGDSALYLCASSLGASGRAEVEQFFGPGTRLTVL.

This clone was counted only a few times. V is TRBV27 and J is TRBJ2-5; 7 nucleotides align to TRBD2. The V and J ends lost 2 bases and 7 bases, in that order; junction bases with no gene match: 7. The CDR3 extends over 14 amino acids. CDR1 is MNHEY, CDR2 SMNVEV, per germline (reference sequence). Here the CDR3 reads CASSLIGRLGTQYF. In DNA, the CDR3 is TGTGCCAGCAGTTTAATCGGGAGGCTCGGGACCCAGTACTTC.

V gene TRBV9 combines with J gene TRBJ1-2; 8 nucleotides agree with TRBD1. The V gene end was trimmed by 0 bases and the J gene end by 4 bases; junction bases not matched to a gene: 11. The CDR3 consists of 17 residues. Germline V CDR1 and CDR2: SGDLS, YYNGEE. The CDR3 region has the DNA TGTGCCAGCAGCGTAGGACAGGGGAGGGGGAGAGGCTATGGCTACACCTTC. It translates to CASSVGQGRGRGYGYTF.

As for this clone: A read error may account for a junction end that differs from germline. V usage is TRBV27 and J usage is TRBJ2-3, with TRBD1 as a possible D gene (5 bases). The CDR3 sequence is 16 residues long. The germline V gene has CDR1 MNHEY and CDR2 SMNVEV (reference sequence). The CDR3 nucleotides read TGTGCCAGCGGTTTGGGTGGGGCCCTGGGGACAGATACGCAGTATTTT. This sequence encodes CASGLGGALGTDTQYF.

The gene calls are TRBV6-5 and TRBJ1-1; perhaps TRBD1 as D (5 bases). From germline, CDR1 is MNHEY and CDR2 SVGAGI. Deletions cut 5 bases from V and 1 base from J, with 11 bases between. The CDR3 spans 14 residues. The CDR3: CASSLIGENTEAFF. The CDR3 DNA reads TGTGCCAGCAGTCTGATAGGGGAGAACACTGAAGCTTTCTTT.

This chain links TRBV7-2 with TRBJ2-3; 7 nucleotides line up with TRBD2. The CDR3 consists of 15 residues. Germline V gene data show CDR1 as SGHTA and CDR2 as FQGNSA. Trimming cost V 1 base and J 2 bases; bases outside gene matches: 3. CDR3 sequence: CASSLGRGYTDTQYF. The CDR3 region has the DNA TGTGCCAGCAGCTTAGGGCGGGGGTACACAGATACGCAGTATTTT.

The CDR3, as DNA: TGTGCCAGTAGTATCGAGGGGGCGGCCACTGAAGCTTTCTTT. It encodes CASSIEGAATEAFF. The chain joins TRBV19 to TRBJ1-1, with 7 positions matching TRBD1. CDR1 and CDR2 (germline): LNHDA, SQIVND (reference sequence). The CDR3 is made up of 14 amino acids. V gave up 3 bases and J gave up 4 bases; unmatched junction bases: 5.

V gene TRBV29-1 combines with J gene TRBJ2-7; the D gene is possibly TRBD2 (6 bases). This CDR3 spans 14 amino acids. Deletions cut 4 bases from V and 1 base from J, with 14 bases between. Germline V gene lookup returns CDR1 SQVTM and CDR2 ANQGSEA. CDR3 sequence: CSVAAGRRSYEQYF. The CDR3 nucleotides read TGCAGCGTTGCGGCCGGGAGAAGGTCCTACGAGCAGTACTTC.

The gene calls are TRBV10-2 and TRBJ2-7, with D perhaps TRBD1 (6 bases). Germline V CDR1 and CDR2: WSHSY, SAAADI. The germline V and J ends were trimmed by 3 bases and 3 bases, with 9 bases remaining between them. This CDR3 comprises 13 residues. The CDR3 spells CASSDPDSYEQYF. CDR3 nucleotides: TGCGCCAGCAGTGACCCGGACAGCTACGAGCAGTACTTC.

This clone was counted only a few times. The chain employs TRBV5-4 and TRBJ2-7; D is uncertain. This CDR3 is 13 amino acids long. The V gene lost 6 bases and the J gene lost 3 bases, with 13 bases spanning the gap. The germline V gene has CDR1 SGHNT and CDR2 YYREEE (reference sequence). CDR3 coding DNA: TGTGCCAGCACCAAATACGCGGACTACGAGCAGTACTTC. Protein: CASTKYADYEQYF.

The chain uses TRBV6-1 and TRBJ2-1; D perhaps matches TRBD2 (6 bases). From germline, CDR1 is MNHNS and CDR2 SASEGT. The CDR3 totals 11 residues. Trimming took off 6 bases at V and 10 bases at J, with 10 bases between the two ends. CDR3 sequence (DNA): TGTGCCAGCAGCTTGAGCGGGGAGCAGTTCTTC. Its protein product is CASSLSGEQFF.

This sequence joins TRBV9 and TRBJ1-4; weak D call: TRBD1 (6 bases). Germline loops: CDR1 SGDLS, CDR2 YYNGEE. The CDR3 runs 14 residues. The germline V and J ends were trimmed by 4 bases and 0 bases, with 7 bases remaining between them. The CDR3 DNA reads as TGTGCCAGCAGCACAGGGACAACTAATGAAAAACTGTTTTTT. Its translation: CASSTGTTNEKLFF.

The J gene is TRBJ1-5, the V gene TRBV10-3; 9 bases fit TRBD1. Germline assignment: CDR1 ENHRY and CDR2 SYGVKD. With 8 bases clipped from V and 4 bases from J, the junction kept 6 bases outside the gene matches. The length of the CDR3 is 14 residues. The CDR3 DNA follows: TGTGCCATCTCCCGGGACAGGGATAATCAGCCCCAGCATTTT. Its protein is CAISRDRDNQPQHF.

V usage is TRBV11-3 and J usage is TRBJ2-2; no definite D call. Trimming removed 5 bases at V and 6 bases at J, with 13 bases between. The CDR3 has 14 residues. Germline CDR1 reads SGHNT; CDR2 reads YENEEA. The CDR3 region has the DNA TGTGCCAGCAGCCGGTTCGAAAAACCCGGGGAGCTGTTTTTT. This encodes CASSRFEKPGELFF.

This clone was found once. This rearrangement joins TRBV27 to TRBJ2-2; D is perhaps TRBD1 (6 bases). Between the trimmed V and J ends, which lost 5 bases and 1 base, there was a span of 17 bases. CDR3 length: 17 residues. Germline CDR1 reads MNHEY; CDR2 reads SMNVEV (reference sequence). As DNA, the CDR3 is TGTGCCAGCAGTACCTTACAGGGACCCATGAACACCGGGGAGCTGTTTTTT. This gives the protein CASSTLQGPMNTGELFF.